This TCR beta chain is drawn from a study of T cell repertoires in cytomegalovirus infection. TCRdb ran MiXCR on the reads and lists one entry per CDR3 protein. The sample records 700,000 to 900,000 distinct CDR3 sequences, just under 30% being singletons. Trimming took off 3 bases at V and 5 bases at J, with 7 bases between the two ends. The CDR3 contains 13 residues. CDR1 is MGHDK, CDR2 SYGVNS, per germline. Comment on this clonotype: Antigen specificity is unknown.

The chain couples TRBV25-1 to TRBJ2-2; D gene ambiguous. The source was cultured CD8+ T cells from PBMCs, collected from culture after CMV antigen stimulation. The receptor's source is a human donor in good health (CMV status not recorded). Some clones in this sample may be carry-over from other donors' samples. CDR3 nucleotide sequence: TGTGCCAGCAGTGAGTACGAAACCGGGGAGCTGTTTTTT. This encodes CASSEYETGELFF.